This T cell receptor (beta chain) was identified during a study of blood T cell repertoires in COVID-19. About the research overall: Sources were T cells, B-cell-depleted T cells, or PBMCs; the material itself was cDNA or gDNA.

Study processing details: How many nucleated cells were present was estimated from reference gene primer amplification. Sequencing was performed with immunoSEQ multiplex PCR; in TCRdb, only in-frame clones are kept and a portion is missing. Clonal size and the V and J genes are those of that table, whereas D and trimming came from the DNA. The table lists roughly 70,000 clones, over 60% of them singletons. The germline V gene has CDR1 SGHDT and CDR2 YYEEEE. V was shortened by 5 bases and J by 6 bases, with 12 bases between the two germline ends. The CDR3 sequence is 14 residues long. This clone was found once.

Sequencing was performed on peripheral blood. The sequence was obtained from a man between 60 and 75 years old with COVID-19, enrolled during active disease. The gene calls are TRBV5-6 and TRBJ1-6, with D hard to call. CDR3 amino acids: CASSLDSSNSPLHF. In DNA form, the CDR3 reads TGTGCCAGCAGTCTAGACTCAAGTAATTCACCCCTCCACTTT.